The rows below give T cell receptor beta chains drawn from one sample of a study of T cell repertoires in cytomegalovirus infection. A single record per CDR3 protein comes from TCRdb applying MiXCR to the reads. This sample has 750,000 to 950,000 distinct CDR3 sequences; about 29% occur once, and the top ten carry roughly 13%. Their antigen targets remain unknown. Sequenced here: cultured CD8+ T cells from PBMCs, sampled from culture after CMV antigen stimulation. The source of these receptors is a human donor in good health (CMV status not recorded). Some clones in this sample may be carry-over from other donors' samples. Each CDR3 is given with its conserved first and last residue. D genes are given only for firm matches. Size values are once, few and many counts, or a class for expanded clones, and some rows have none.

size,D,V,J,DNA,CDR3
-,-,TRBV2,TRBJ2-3,TGTGCCAGCAGTGAGGGAAACTCCCTCACAGATACGCAGTATTTT,CASSEGNSLTDTQYF
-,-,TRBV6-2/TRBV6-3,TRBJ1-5,TGTGCCAGCAGCTCCACAACAATCAATCAGCCCCAGCATTTT,CASSSTTINQPQHF
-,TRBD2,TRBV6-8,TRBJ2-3,TGTGCCAGCAGTACCCGGGGCACGGGGGGAGATACGCAGTATTTT,CASSTRGTGGDTQYF
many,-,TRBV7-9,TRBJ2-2,TGTGCCAGCAGCCCCGAGGGCACCGGGGAGCTGTTTTTT,CASSPEGTGELFF
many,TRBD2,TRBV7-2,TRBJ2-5,TGTGCCAGCAGCGGGGAGGGGAGAGAGACCCAGTACTTC,CASSGEGRETQYF
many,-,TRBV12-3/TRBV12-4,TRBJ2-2,TGTGCCAGCAGTGCCTGGTGGCAGGGTAGCACCGGGGAGCTGTTTTTT,CASSAWWQGSTGELFF
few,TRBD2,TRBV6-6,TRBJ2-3,TGTGCCAGCAGGGGGACTAGCGGGGGTTCCAGCACAGATACGCAGTATTTT,CASRGTSGGSSTDTQYF
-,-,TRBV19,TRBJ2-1,TGTGCCATTATCAGTGGAATCGGTGAGCAGTTCTTC,CAIISGIGEQFF
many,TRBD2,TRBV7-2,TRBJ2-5,TGTGCCAGCAGCGGAGAGCCAGCCGGGACTAGCGGGGGGGCCAAAGAGACCCAGTACTTC,CASSGEPAGTSGGAKETQYF
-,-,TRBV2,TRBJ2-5,TGTGCCTTCCGCGCCCCGCGAGAAGAGACCCAGTACTTC,CAFRAPREETQYF
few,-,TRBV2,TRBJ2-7,TGTGCCAGCAGTGAAGCGCCAGCGTTCTCCTACGAGCAGTACTTC,CASSEAPAFSYEQYF
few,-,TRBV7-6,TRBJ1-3,TGTGCCAGCATTGGAAACACCATATATTTT,CASIGNTIYF
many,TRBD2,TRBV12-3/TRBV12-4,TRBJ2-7,TGTGCCAGCAGTCCTAGCGGGATCTCCTACGAGCAGTACTTC,CASSPSGISYEQYF
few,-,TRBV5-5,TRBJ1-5,TGTGCCAGCAGCTTGAGTCAGATCAATCAGCCCCAGCATTTT,CASSLSQINQPQHF
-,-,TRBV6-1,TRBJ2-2,TGTGCCAGCAGTGAAGGGGGGGTGGTCGGGGAGCTGTTTTTT,CASSEGGVVGELFF
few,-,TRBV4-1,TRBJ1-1,TGCGCCAGCAGCCAACCGGCACAGGGTGGAAACACTGAAGCTTTCTTT,CASSQPAQGGNTEAFF
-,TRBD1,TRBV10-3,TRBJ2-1,TGTGCCATCAGTGAGTTGGGACAGGGGAATGAGCAGTTCTTC,CAISELGQGNEQFF